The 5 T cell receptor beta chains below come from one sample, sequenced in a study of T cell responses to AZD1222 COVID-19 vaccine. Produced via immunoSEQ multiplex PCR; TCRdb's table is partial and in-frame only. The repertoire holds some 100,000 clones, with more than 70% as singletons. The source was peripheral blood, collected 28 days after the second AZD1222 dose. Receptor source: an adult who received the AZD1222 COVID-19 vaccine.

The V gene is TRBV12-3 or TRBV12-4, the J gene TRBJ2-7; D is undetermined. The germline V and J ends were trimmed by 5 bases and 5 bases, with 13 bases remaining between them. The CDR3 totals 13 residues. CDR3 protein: CASSPRRVHEQYF. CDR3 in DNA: TGTGCCAGCAGTCCGCGAAGAGTTCACGAGCAGTACTTC.

The CDR3 DNA is TGCGCCAGCAGTGAGTCGTTCTCCATCGGGGAGCTGTTTTTT. Amino acid sequence: CASSESFSIGELFF. The rearrangement joins TRBV10-1 to TRBJ2-2; D is ambiguous. Trimming removed 0 bases at V and 7 bases at J, with 9 bases between. The CDR3 contains 14 residues. The germline V gene encodes CDR1 WNHNN and CDR2 SYGVQD (reference sequence).

CDR3 region: CASSFRQGAGNSPLHF. The CDR3, as DNA: TGTGCCAGCAGCTTTAGACAGGGGGCCGGTAATTCACCCCTCCACTTT. The chain joins TRBV5-5 to TRBJ1-6; 10 bases agree with TRBD1. Looked up from germline, CDR1 is SGHKS and CDR2 is YYEKEE (reference sequence). J lost 6 bases, V lost 2 bases, and 5 bases had no gene match. The CDR3 loop spans 16 amino acids.

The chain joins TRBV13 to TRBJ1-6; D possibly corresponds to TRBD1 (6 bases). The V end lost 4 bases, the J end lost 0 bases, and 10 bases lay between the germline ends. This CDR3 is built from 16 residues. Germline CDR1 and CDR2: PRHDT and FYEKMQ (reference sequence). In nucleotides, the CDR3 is TGTGCCAGCAGCTCCCAGGGGATCTCCTATAATTCACCCCTCCACTTT. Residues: CASSSQGISYNSPLHF.

The CDR3, as DNA: TGCGCCAGCAGCTTGGCCCAGGGGTCTGGAAACACCATATATTTT. Residues: CASSLAQGSGNTIYF. V and J are TRBV5-1 and TRBJ1-3; a weak D match, TRBD1 (6 bases). Germline assignment: CDR1 SGHRS and CDR2 YFSETQ. Trimming left V 0 bases short and J 1 base short, with 8 bases between. The CDR3 totals 15 residues.